Below, one TCR beta chain is given with its context. The data originate from a study of blood T cell repertoires in COVID-19. Background on the study: The cDNA or gDNA used as material had been derived from T cells, B-cell-depleted T cells, or PBMCs.

Using immunoSEQ multiplex PCR, the repertoire was profiled, and TCRdb retains in-frame clones only, with some absent. The sample contains 200,000 or so clones, 85% to 90% of which appear only once. The source of this sequence is a person aged 70 to 79 with COVID-19, enrolled during active disease. The specimen was peripheral blood.

CDR3 bases: TGCAGCGTTGCCTTCGCGGGCTCTGGAAACACCATATATTTT. Protein: CSVAFAGSGNTIYF. The J gene is TRBJ1-3, the V gene TRBV29-1; no firm D call. Trimming took 4 bases from V and 0 from J, leaving 10 bases between them. Germline V CDR1 and CDR2: SQVTM, ANQGSEA. The CDR3 has 14 residues.